The 30 T cell receptor beta chains in this list originate from one sample, sequenced in a study of T-cell reconstitution after alpha-beta-depleted transplantation in children. Study-wide results and caveats: At one year after transplant, newly produced T cells mostly accounted for T-cell counts and diversity.

For TCRbeta, the library was prepared with unique molecular identifiers. TCRdb analysed the PCR reads with MiXCR anew, one entry per CDR3 protein. The sample lists 250,000 to 300,000 distinct CDR3 sequences; nearly 8% were seen once. Antigen specificity for these receptors is unknown. Sequenced material: peripheral blood, taken 360 days after TCRalphabeta/CD19-depleted stem cell transplant. Receptor source: a female patient aged 2-15 years who had a stem cell transplant for Fanconi anemia, so the T cells may come from the graft donor.

This clonotype came up many times. This chain connects TRBV9 to TRBJ2-3; TRBD1 aligns across 9 bases. Germline assignment: CDR1 SGDLS and CDR2 YYNGEE. V dropped 0 bases and J dropped 1; count of bases not matched to a gene: 3. This CDR3 has 16 amino acids. The CDR3 bases are TGTGCCAGCAGCGTAGCGGGACAGGGACGCACAGATACGCAGTATTTT. Translation: CASSVAGQGRTDTQYF.

A few counts support this clonotype. The chain links TRBV11-2 to TRBJ2-7, with unresolved D. CDR1 is SGHAT, CDR2 FQNNGV, per germline. Trimming cost V 3 bases and J 3 bases, with 9 bases left between them. This CDR3 is built from 13 residues. DNA of the CDR3: TGTGCCAGCAGCTTGGGCGGAGTCTACGAGCAGTACGTC. It yields the protein CASSLGGVYEQYV.

The V call is TRBV20-1, the J call TRBJ2-2; TRBD1 aligns across 7 bases. Germline assignment: CDR1 DFQATT and CDR2 SNEGSKA (reference sequence). Losses at the gene ends were 5 bases for V and 2 bases for J; bases not matched to a gene: 8. The CDR3 loop spans 15 amino acids. The CDR3 region is CSASSGQLNTGELFF. Written as DNA, the CDR3 is TGCAGTGCTTCCTCGGGACAGCTCAACACCGGGGAGCTGTTTTTT.

This clonotype occurred a few times. V and J are TRBV2 and TRBJ1-4, with D uncertain. V dropped 8 bases and J dropped 12 bases, with 19 bases sitting between them. This CDR3 region has 13 residues. Germline V gene data show CDR1 as SNHLY and CDR2 as FYNNEI. The DNA of the CDR3 is TGTGCCAGCCAGCAGGACTACGAAGGTCAACTGTTTTTT. This sequence encodes CASQQDYEGQLFF.

This clonotype was recorded at least ten times. V gene TRBV5-6 combines with J gene TRBJ1-1; 9 nucleotides agree with TRBD1. Trimming cost V 4 bases and J 1 base; bases outside gene matches: 8. Germline V gene sequence: CDR1 SGHDT, CDR2 YYEEEE. The CDR3 runs 16 residues. The CDR3 is CASSVQGATWNTEAFF. The DNA for the CDR3 is TGTGCCAGCAGCGTACAGGGGGCGACGTGGAACACTGAAGCTTTCTTT.

The chain links TRBV25-1 to TRBJ2-3, with D uncertain. Germline lookup yields CDR1 MGHDK and CDR2 SYGVNS. Trimming stripped 4 bases from V and 2 bases from J, with 10 bases between. CDR3 length equals 14 residues. Here the CDR3 reads CASSGVYPTDTQYF. CDR3 DNA sequence: TGTGCCAGCAGTGGCGTCTACCCCACAGATACGCAGTATTTT.

In this sample, this clonotype turned up many times. This sequence joins TRBV7-9 and TRBJ2-1, with a possible D match to TRBD1 (6 bases). The CDR3 has 16 amino acids. V was clipped by 4 bases and J by 6 bases, with 19 bases between them. In germline, CDR1 is SEHNR, CDR2 FQNEAQ (reference sequence). In DNA form, the CDR3 reads TGTGCCAGCAGCTCTTTATTCCCGACAGGAGGCAATGAGCAGTTCTTC. It translates to CASSSLFPTGGNEQFF.

This clonotype was detected many times. The CDR3 loop reads CASSPRQGGSNEQFF. The CDR3 DNA reads as TGTGCCAGCAGTCCCCGACAGGGTGGGTCGAATGAGCAGTTCTTC. The chain employs TRBV12-3 or TRBV12-4 and TRBJ2-1; TRBD1 matches at 7 bases. The ends lost 5 bases at V and 7 bases at J; junction bases unmatched: 11. CDR3 size: 15 residues.

This clonotype came up many times. V gene TRBV12-3 or TRBV12-4 combines with J gene TRBJ2-1; 8 positions match TRBD1. This CDR3 spans 16 amino acids. With V trimmed by 6 bases and J by 9 bases, 16 bases remained unmatched. The CDR3 DNA reads as TGTGCCAGCAGGAAGCCTCGGGACAGGCAGGGCGGTGAGCAGTTCTTC. This gives the protein CASRKPRDRQGGEQFF.

This clonotype was recorded many times. The CDR3, as DNA: TGCAGCGCCGGGGACTTTCGAGAGACCCAGTACTTC. It yields the protein CSAGDFRETQYF. The chain is built from TRBV29-1 and TRBJ2-5; D may be TRBD2 (6 bases). Germline V gene lookup returns CDR1 SQVTM and CDR2 ANQGSEA. The CDR3 covers 12 residues. Trimming stripped 7 bases from V and 4 bases from J, with 13 bases between.

This clonotype was counted many times. The rearrangement joins TRBV11-1 to TRBJ2-7, with 8 bases matching TRBD1. The CDR3 extends over 12 amino acids. Germline CDR1 and CDR2: SGHAT and FQDESV (reference sequence). Trimming at V came to 6 bases and at J to 5 bases, leaving 3 bases not matched to a gene. Written as DNA, the CDR3 is TGTGCCAGCAGTCAGGGGGCAAACGAGCAGTACTTC. It yields the protein CASSQGANEQYF.

This clonotype was seen ten or more times. The V call is TRBV29-1, the J call TRBJ2-3; D might be TRBD2 (7 bases). Trimming took 4 bases from V and 4 from J, leaving 15 bases between them. Germline V gene data show CDR1 as SQVTM and CDR2 as ANQGSEA. The CDR3 loop spans 14 amino acids. CDR3 sequence (DNA): TGCAGCGTTGCCCCCCGGGGGGCCCCAGATACGCAGTATTTT. Encoded protein: CSVAPRGAPDTQYF.

This clonotype was recorded many times. The chain combines TRBV5-1 with TRBJ1-1, with D hard to call. The CDR3 covers 14 residues. Germline-derived CDR1 and CDR2 are SGHRS and YFSETQ. With 8 bases removed from V and 1 base from J, the gap between germline ends came to 15 bases. This CDR3 reads CASQSGFSNTEAFF. CDR3 in DNA: TGCGCCAGTCAAAGTGGATTCTCGAACACTGAAGCTTTCTTT. Full variable domain (missing parts from reference TRBV5-1 and TRBJ1-1): KAGVTQTPRYLIKTRGQQVTLSCSPISGHRSVSWYQQTPGQGLQFLFEYFSETQRNKGNFPGRFSGRQFSNSRSEMNVSTLELGDSALYLCASQSGFSNTEAFFGQGTRLTVV.

Many counts were recorded for this clonotype. V usage is TRBV29-1 and J usage is TRBJ2-4, with D possibly TRBD2 on 6 matching bases. CDR1 is SQVTM, CDR2 ANQGSEA, per germline. CDR3 length: 13 residues. Between the trimmed V and J ends, which lost 3 bases and 5 bases, there was a span of 11 bases. CDR3 coding DNA: TGCAGCGTTGATTTGGGACTGGAAAACATTCAGTACTTC. It codes for CSVDLGLENIQYF.

This clonotype showed up many times. The chain recombines TRBV25-1 with TRBJ1-5; tentatively, D is TRBD1 (5 bases). CDR3 length: 13 amino acids. Trimming left V 3 bases short and J 13 bases short, with 16 bases between. The germline V gene encodes CDR1 MGHDK and CDR2 SYGVNS. The CDR3 is CASSDIPGRVQHF. The DNA for the CDR3 is TGTGCCAGCAGTGATATCCCCGGCAGGGTTCAGCATTTT.

This clonotype was recorded many times. The chain carries TRBV27 and TRBJ1-1; 7 bases align to TRBD1. The length of the CDR3 is 13 residues. Per germline, CDR1 MNHEY and CDR2 SMNVEV (reference sequence). The trim removed 5 bases at V and 4 bases at J, leaving 4 bases unmatched. CDR3 sequence reads: CASSHRGPTEAFF. The DNA for the CDR3 is TGTGCCAGCAGTCACAGGGGCCCCACTGAAGCTTTCTTT.

This clonotype was detected ten times or more. The chain is built from TRBV12-3 or TRBV12-4 and TRBJ2-1, with a weak D call TRBD2 (6 bases). Trimming removed 3 bases from V and 13 bases from J, with 10 bases in between. This CDR3 comprises 11 residues. The CDR3 sequence: CASSFWGVQFF. For the CDR3, the DNA is TGTGCCAGCAGTTTTTGGGGGGTTCAGTTCTTC.

This clonotype was counted at least ten times. The chain has TRBV5-1 and TRBJ2-5; D perhaps matches TRBD2 (6 bases). CDR3 length: 15 residues. CDR1 and CDR2 (germline): SGHRS, YFSETQ. Trimming removed 0 bases at V and 5 bases at J, with 14 bases between. CDR3 nucleotides: TGCGCCAGCAGCTTGGCTCGGGGGAAGGCGGAGACCCAGTACTTC. It yields the protein CASSLARGKAETQYF. The full variable domain, its missing parts supplied by reference TRBV5-1 and TRBJ2-5, is KAGVTQTPRYLIKTRGQQVTLSCSPISGHRSVSWYQQTPGQGLQFLFEYFSETQRNKGNFPGRFSGRQFSNSRSEMNVSTLELGDSALYLCASSLARGKAETQYFGPGTRLLVL.

This clonotype was recorded a few times. The chain has TRBV7-6 and TRBJ1-2; 10 bases line up with TRBD1. Germline V CDR1 and CDR2: SGHVS, FNYEAQ. The V gene end was trimmed by 5 bases and the J gene end by 4 bases; junction bases not matched to a gene: 7. The CDR3 has 15 amino acids. The CDR3 DNA reads TGTGCCAGCAGCAAAAGACAGGGGGCAGGCTATGGCTACACCTTC. It yields the protein CASSKRQGAGYGYTF.

This clonotype has only a few counts. This chain joins TRBV5-1 and TRBJ2-1; D may match TRBD1 or TRBD2 (5 bases each). The germline V gene encodes CDR1 SGHRS and CDR2 YFSETQ. V was pared by 2 bases and J by 8 bases, with 11 bases between. This CDR3 is built from 13 residues. CDR3 amino acids: CASSFGTAYEQFF. The CDR3, as DNA: TGCGCCAGCAGCTTCGGGACCGCTTATGAGCAGTTCTTC.

This clonotype was seen a few times. The chain links TRBV5-6 to TRBJ2-1; TRBD2 agrees at 8 bases. V gave up 4 bases and J gave up 7 bases; unmatched junction bases: 16. CDR3 size: 17 residues. Germline lookup yields CDR1 SGHDT and CDR2 YYEEEE. This CDR3 is CASSGGLVWGFGNEQFF. The CDR3 bases are TGTGCCAGCAGCGGGGGACTAGTTTGGGGTTTTGGGAATGAGCAGTTCTTC.

The sample holds many counts of this clonotype. The V gene is TRBV5-1, the J gene TRBJ2-7; the D is unclear. The V end was cut by 0 bases, the J end by 1 base, with 14 bases between. Germline values: CDR1 SGHRS, CDR2 YFSETQ. The CDR3 is 16 residues long. The CDR3 nucleotides read TGCGCCAGCAGCTTGGAGTCGTCCTCGGTATCCTACGAGCAGTACTTC. It specifies CASSLESSSVSYEQYF.

This clonotype has ten or more counts. The chain joins TRBV25-1 to TRBJ2-3; TRBD2 matches at 7 bases. Per germline, CDR1 MGHDK and CDR2 SYGVNS. Unmatched junction bases numbered 7, after V lost 6 bases and J lost 1 base. The CDR3 has 15 amino acids. Here the CDR3 reads CASRRRGSGTDTQYF. The DNA of the CDR3 is TGTGCCAGCAGAAGGCGGGGGTCTGGCACAGATACGCAGTATTTT.

This clonotype was picked up many times. The rearrangement links TRBV6-6 to TRBJ2-7, with no clear D. The CDR3 loop spans 13 amino acids. Germline assignment: CDR1 MNHNY and CDR2 SVGAGI (reference sequence). Trimming removed 3 bases from V and 3 bases from J, with 9 bases in between. The DNA of the CDR3 is TGTGCCAGCAGTTATCGGGCGTACTACGAGCAGTACTTC. Amino acid sequence: CASSYRAYYEQYF.

In this sample, this clonotype turned up a few times. The chain is built from TRBV7-2 and TRBJ2-3; 8 bases match TRBD2. CDR3 length equals 16 residues. CDR1 and CDR2 from the germline V gene are SGHTA and FQGNSA. Trimming took 5 bases from V and 7 from J; bases not matched to a gene: 14. CDR3 coding DNA: TGTGCCAGCAGCACTAGCGGAAGTAGTCTTTTTAATACGCAGTATTTT. Protein sequence: CASSTSGSSLFNTQYF.

This clonotype was detected ten times or more. Compared with germline, one end of the junction differs, possibly owing to a read error. J is TRBJ1-1 and V is TRBV7-9; 7 bases match TRBD1. The CDR3 consists of 13 residues. Germline CDR1 SEHNR, CDR2 FQNEAQ (reference sequence). CDR3 sequence reads: CASSLSGGTEAFF. DNA for the CDR3: TGCGCCAGCAGCTTATCAGGGGGCACTGAAGCTTTCTTT.

The chain couples TRBV7-3 to TRBJ2-4; 16 bases are shared with TRBD2. CDR3 length: 18 amino acids. The germline V gene encodes CDR1 SGHTA and CDR2 FQGTGA. Germline trimming cut 3 bases from V and 2 bases from J; bases unmatched to any gene: 4. CDR3: CASSFPGLAGGPKNIQYF. The CDR3 nucleotides read TGTGCCAGCAGCTTTCCGGGACTAGCGGGGGGGCCCAAAAACATTCAGTACTTC.

This clonotype was recorded many times. The chain couples TRBV19 to TRBJ2-1, with D possibly TRBD2 on 6 matching bases. V lost 7 bases to trimming and J lost 9 bases, with 16 bases between them. CDR3 length: 13 residues. Per the germline V gene, CDR1 is LNHDA and CDR2 is SQIVND (reference sequence). The CDR3 bases are TGTGCCAGTAATGGACGAGTGGGAGGTGAGCAGTTCTTC. It codes for CASNGRVGGEQFF.

The sample holds a few counts of this clonotype. The chain uses TRBV28 and TRBJ2-1, with D possibly being TRBD2 (6 bases). CDR1 is MDHEN and CDR2 is SYDVKM in the germline V gene. This CDR3 has 17 residues. Trimming took 6 bases from V and 1 from J, leaving 19 bases between them. CDR3 DNA sequence: TGTGCCAGCAGGGAGTTTGAGGGACTGGATTCCTACAATGAGCAGTTCTTC. Amino acid sequence: CASREFEGLDSYNEQFF.

This clonotype was counted only a few times. The chain has TRBV28 and TRBJ2-3, with a possible D match to TRBD2 (5 bases). The V gene's germline CDR1 is MDHEN and CDR2 SYDVKM. V lost 3 bases and J lost 5, with 6 bases in between. The CDR3 has 12 amino acids. This CDR3 reads CASSFGEDTQYF. CDR3 sequence (DNA): TGTGCCAGCAGTTTCGGGGAAGATACGCAGTATTTT.